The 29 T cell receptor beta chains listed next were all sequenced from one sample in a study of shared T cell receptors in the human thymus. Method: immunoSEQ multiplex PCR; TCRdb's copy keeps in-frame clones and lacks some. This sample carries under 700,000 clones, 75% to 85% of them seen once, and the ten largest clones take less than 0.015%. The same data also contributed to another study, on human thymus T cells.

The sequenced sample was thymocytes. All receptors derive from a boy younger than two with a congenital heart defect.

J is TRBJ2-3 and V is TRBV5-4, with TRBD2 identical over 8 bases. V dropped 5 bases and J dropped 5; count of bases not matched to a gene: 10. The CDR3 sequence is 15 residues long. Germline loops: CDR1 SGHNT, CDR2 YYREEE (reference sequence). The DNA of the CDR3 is TGTGCCAGCAGTACGGGACTAGGAGAGGTAGATACGCAGTATTTT. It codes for CASSTGLGEVDTQYF.

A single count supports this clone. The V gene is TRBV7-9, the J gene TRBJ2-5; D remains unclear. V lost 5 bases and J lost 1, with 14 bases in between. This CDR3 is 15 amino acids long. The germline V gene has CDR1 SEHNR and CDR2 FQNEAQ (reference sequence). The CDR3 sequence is CASSTPEQAQETQYF. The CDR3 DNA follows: TGTGCCAGCAGCACCCCTGAGCAGGCCCAAGAGACCCAGTACTTC. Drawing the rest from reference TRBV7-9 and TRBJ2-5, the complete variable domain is DTGVSQNPRHKITKRGQNVTFRCDPISEHNRLYWYRQTLGQGPEFLTYFQNEAQLEKSRLLSDRFSAERPKGSFSTLEIQRTEQGDSAMYLCASSTPEQAQETQYFGPGTRLLVL.

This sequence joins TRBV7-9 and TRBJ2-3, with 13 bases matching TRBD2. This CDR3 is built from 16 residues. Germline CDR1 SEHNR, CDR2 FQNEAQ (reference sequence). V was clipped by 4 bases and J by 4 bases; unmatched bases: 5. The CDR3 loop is CASSYRLAGGSDTQYF. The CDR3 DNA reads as TGTGCCAGCAGCTACCGACTAGCGGGAGGCTCAGATACGCAGTATTTT. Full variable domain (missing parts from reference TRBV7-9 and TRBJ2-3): DTGVSQNPRHKITKRGQNVTFRCDPISEHNRLYWYRQTLGQGPEFLTYFQNEAQLEKSRLLSDRFSAERPKGSFSTLEIQRTEQGDSAMYLCASSYRLAGGSDTQYFGPGTRLTVL.

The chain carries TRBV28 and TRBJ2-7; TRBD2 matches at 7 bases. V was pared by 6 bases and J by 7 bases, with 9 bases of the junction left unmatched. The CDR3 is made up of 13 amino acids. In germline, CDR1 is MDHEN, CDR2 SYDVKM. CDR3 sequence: CASSRRLAREQYF. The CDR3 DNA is TGTGCCAGCAGCCGTAGACTAGCCCGGGAGCAGTACTTC.

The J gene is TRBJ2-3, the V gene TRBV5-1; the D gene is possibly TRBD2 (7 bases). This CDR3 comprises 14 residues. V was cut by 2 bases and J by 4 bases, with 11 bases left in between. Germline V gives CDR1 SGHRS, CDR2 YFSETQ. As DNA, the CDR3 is TGCGCCAGCAGCTTTACCGGGGGGCCAGATACGCAGTATTTT. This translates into CASSFTGGPDTQYF.

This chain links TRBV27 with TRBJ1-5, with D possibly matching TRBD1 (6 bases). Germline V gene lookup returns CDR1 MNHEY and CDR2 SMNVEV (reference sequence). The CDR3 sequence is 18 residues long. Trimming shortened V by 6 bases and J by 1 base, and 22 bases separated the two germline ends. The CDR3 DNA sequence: TGTGCCAGCAGCCGTACCCGTCCGACAGGCGTAAGCAATCAGCCCCAGCATTTT. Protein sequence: CASSRTRPTGVSNQPQHF.

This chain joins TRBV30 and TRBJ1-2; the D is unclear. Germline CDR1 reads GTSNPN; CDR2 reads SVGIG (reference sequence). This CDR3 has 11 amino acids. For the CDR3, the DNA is TGTGCGTATCAGCGTAACTATGGCTACACCTTC. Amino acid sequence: CAYQRNYGYTF.

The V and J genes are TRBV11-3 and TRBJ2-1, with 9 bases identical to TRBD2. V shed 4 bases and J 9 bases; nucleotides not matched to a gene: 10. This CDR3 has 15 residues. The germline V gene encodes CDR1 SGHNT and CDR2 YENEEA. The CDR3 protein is CASSSLAGAYREQFF. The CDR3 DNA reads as TGTGCCAGCAGCTCGTTAGCGGGAGCCTACCGTGAGCAGTTCTTC.

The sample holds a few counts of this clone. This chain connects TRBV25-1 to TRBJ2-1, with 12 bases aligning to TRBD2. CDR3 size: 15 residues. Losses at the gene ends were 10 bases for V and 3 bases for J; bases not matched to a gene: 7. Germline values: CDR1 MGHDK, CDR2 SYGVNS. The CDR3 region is CATRLAGDGYNEQFF. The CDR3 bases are TGTGCCACCAGACTAGCGGGAGACGGCTACAATGAGCAGTTCTTC.

The CDR3 reads CASSSAFLAAIFNEQFF. The CDR3 DNA reads TGTGCCAGCAGCTCCGCCTTCCTAGCGGCCATCTTCAATGAGCAGTTCTTC. The rearrangement uses TRBV7-9 and TRBJ2-1; 7 positions agree with TRBD2. Germline trimming cut 4 bases from V and 6 bases from J; bases unmatched to any gene: 15. CDR1 is SEHNR, CDR2 FQNEAQ, per germline (reference sequence). This CDR3 is 17 amino acids long. The variable domain in full, with the rest retrieved from reference TRBV7-9 and TRBJ2-1, is DTGVSQNPRHKITKRGQNVTFRCDPISEHNRLYWYRQTLGQGPEFLTYFQNEAQLEKSRLLSDRFSAERPKGSFSTLEIQRTEQGDSAMYLCASSSAFLAAIFNEQFFGPGTRLTVL.

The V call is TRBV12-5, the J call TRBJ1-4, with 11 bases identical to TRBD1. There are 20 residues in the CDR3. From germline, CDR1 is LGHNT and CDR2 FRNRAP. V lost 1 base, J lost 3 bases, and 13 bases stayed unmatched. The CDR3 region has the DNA TGTGCTAGTGGTTTGGCCCCCCGGACAGGGGGCATCCCACCTAATGAAAAACTGTTTTTT. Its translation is CASGLAPRTGGIPPNEKLFF.

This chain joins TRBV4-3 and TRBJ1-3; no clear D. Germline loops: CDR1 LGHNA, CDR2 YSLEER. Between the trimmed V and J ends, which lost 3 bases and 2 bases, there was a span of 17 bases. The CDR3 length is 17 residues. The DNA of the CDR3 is TGCGCCAGCAGCCAGGGCCCTCTCAGGCCTCCTGGAAACACCATATATTTT. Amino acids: CASSQGPLRPPGNTIYF.

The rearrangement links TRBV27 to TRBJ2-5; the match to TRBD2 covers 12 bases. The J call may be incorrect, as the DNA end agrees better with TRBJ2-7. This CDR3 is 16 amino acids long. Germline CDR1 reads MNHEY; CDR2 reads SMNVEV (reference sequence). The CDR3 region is CASSSRLAGAPGEQYF. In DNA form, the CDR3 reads TGTGCCAGCAGTTCGAGACTAGCGGGAGCACCCGGCGAGCAGTACTTC.

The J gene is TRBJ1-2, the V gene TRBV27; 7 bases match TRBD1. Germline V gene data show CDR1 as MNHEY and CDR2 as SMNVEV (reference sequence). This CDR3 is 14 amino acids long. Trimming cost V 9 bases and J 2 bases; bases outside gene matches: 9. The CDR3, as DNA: TGTGCCAGTGCCCCGGACAGGCGGAACTATGGCTACACCTTC. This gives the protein CASAPDRRNYGYTF.

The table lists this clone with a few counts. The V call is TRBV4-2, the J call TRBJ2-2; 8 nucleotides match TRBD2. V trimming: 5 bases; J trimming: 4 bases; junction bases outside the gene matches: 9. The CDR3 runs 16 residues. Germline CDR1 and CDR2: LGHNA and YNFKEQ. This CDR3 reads CASSVSGKGGTGELFF. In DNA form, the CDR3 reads TGTGCCAGCAGCGTTAGCGGGAAAGGGGGCACCGGGGAGCTGTTTTTT.

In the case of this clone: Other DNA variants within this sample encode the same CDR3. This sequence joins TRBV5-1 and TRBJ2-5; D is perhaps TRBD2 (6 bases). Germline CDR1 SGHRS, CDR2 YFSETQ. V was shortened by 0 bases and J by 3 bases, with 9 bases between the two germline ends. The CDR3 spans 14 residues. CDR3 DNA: TGCGCCAGCAGCTTGGCGGGAGAGGAAGAGACCCAGTACTTC. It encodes CASSLAGEEETQYF.

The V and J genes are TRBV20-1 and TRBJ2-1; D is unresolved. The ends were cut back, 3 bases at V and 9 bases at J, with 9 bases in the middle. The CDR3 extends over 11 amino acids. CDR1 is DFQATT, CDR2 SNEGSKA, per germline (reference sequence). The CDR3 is CSARGEPEQFF. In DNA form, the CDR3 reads TGCAGTGCTAGGGGCGAACCTGAGCAGTTCTTC.

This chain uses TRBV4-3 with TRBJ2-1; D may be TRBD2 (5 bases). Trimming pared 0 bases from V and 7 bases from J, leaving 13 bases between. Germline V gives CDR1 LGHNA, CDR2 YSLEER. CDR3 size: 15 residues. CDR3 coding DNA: TGCGCCAGCAGCCAAGAACTCCAAGCGGCGAATGAGCAGTTCTTC. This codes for CASSQELQAANEQFF.

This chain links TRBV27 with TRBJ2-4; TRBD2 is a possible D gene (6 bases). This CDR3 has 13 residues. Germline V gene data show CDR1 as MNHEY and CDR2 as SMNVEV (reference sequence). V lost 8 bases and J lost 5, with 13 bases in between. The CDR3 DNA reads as TGTGCCAGCGGACTATCCGGGGAAAACATTCAGTACTTC. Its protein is CASGLSGENIQYF.

The CDR3 loop is CATVDSINTGELFF. Written as DNA, the CDR3 is TGTGCCACCGTGGACAGCATTAACACCGGGGAGCTGTTTTTT. The V gene is TRBV6-5, the J gene TRBJ2-2; D possibly corresponds to TRBD1 (6 bases). The germline CDR1 and CDR2 sequences are MNHEY and SVGAGI. V gave up 10 bases and J gave up 2 bases, with 14 bases separating them. The CDR3 loop spans 14 amino acids.

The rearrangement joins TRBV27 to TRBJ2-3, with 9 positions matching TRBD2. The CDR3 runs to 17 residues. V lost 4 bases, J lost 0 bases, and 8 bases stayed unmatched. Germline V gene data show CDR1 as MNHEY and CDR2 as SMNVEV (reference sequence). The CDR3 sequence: CASSWTLAGTSTDTQYF. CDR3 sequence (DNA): TGTGCCAGCAGTTGGACCCTAGCGGGAACTAGCACAGATACGCAGTATTTT.

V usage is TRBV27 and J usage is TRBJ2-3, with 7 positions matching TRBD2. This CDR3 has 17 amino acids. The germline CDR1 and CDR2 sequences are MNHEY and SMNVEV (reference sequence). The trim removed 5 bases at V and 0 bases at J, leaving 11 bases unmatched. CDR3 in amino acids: CASSVRASGVSTDTQYF. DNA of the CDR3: TGTGCCAGCAGTGTGAGGGCCAGCGGGGTCAGCACAGATACGCAGTATTTT.

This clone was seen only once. CDR3 nucleotides: TGTGCCTGGGTGGGACAGGGGGCGCGAGCGGAGGGTACAGATACGCAGTATTTT. Translation gives CAWVGQGARAEGTDTQYF. The V and J genes are TRBV30 and TRBJ2-3; 12 bases map to TRBD1. The V gene end was trimmed by 5 bases and the J gene end by 3 bases; junction bases not matched to a gene: 15. From germline, CDR1 is GTSNPN and CDR2 SVGIG (reference sequence). This CDR3 is built from 18 residues.

The CDR3 DNA sequence: TGTGCCAGCAGTCGACCGGGACAGGTCTACGAGCAGTACTTC. Amino acids: CASSRPGQVYEQYF. This chain links TRBV6-6 with TRBJ2-7, with TRBD1 matching 8 bases. Germline V lookup: CDR1 MNHNY, CDR2 SVGAGI (reference sequence). CDR3 size: 14 residues. The V and J ends lost 5 bases and 3 bases, in that order; junction bases with no gene match: 6.

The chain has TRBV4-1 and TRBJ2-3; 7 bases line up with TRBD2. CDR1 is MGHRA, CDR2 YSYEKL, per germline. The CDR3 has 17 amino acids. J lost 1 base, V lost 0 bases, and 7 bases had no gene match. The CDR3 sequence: CASSQDPTGGGTDTQYF. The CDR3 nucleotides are TGCGCCAGCAGCCAAGATCCGACGGGAGGTGGCACAGATACGCAGTATTTT.

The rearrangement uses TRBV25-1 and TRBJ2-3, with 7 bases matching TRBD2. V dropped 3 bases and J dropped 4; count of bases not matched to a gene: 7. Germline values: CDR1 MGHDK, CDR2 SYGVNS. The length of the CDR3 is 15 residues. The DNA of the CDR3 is TGTGCCAGCAGTGAGGGAGGGCTAGCGTCAGATACGCAGTATTTT. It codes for CASSEGGLASDTQYF.

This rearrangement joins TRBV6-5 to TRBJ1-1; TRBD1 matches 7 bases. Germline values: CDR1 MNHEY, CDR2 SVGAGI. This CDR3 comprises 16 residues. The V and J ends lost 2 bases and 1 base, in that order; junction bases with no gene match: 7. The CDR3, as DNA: TGTGCCAGCAGTTACCGCGAGGGGGCGTGGAACACTGAAGCTTTCTTT. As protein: CASSYREGAWNTEAFF.

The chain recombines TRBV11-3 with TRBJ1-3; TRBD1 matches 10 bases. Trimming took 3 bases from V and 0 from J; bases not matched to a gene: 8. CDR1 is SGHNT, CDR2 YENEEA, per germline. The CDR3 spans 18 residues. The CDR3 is CASSLPTGGRNSGNTIYF. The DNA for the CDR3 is TGTGCCAGCAGCTTGCCGACAGGGGGCCGAAACTCTGGAAACACCATATATTTT.

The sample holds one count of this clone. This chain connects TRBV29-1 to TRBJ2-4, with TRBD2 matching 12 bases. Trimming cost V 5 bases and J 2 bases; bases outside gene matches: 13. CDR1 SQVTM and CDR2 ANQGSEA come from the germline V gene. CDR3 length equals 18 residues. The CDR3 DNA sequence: TGCAGCGTTACCGGACTAGCGGGGCTAGGAGGGCCCAAAAACATTCAGTACTTC. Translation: CSVTGLAGLGGPKNIQYF.